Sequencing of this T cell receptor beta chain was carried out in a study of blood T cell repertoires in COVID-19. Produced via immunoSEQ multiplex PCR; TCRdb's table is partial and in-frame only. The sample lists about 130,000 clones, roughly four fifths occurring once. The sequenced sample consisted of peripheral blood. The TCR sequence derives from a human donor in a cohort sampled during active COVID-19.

The CDR3, as DNA: TGTGCCAGCAGGGCGGGACTTTCCTACGAGCAGTACTTC. Protein product: CASRAGLSYEQYF. This chain connects TRBV5-4 to TRBJ2-7; a possible D gene is TRBD2 (6 bases). With 5 bases removed from V and 1 base from J, the gap between germline ends came to 10 bases. The CDR3 loop spans 13 amino acids. The V gene's germline CDR1 is SGHNT and CDR2 YYREEE (reference sequence). The entire variable domain, with the rest obtained from reference TRBV5-4 and TRBJ2-7, is as follows: ETGVTQSPTHLIKTRGQQVTLRCSSQSGHNTVSWYQQALGQGPQFIFQYYREEENGRGNFPPRFSGLQFPNYSSELNVNALELDDSALYLCASRAGLSYEQYFGPGTRLTVT.